This section outlines one T cell receptor beta chain sequence together with its context. The antigen is unknown. The second PCR ran about 6 to 12 cycles with a sample-barcoded 5' primer and J-beta primers. One entry per CDR3 protein results from TCRdb running MiXCR on the 5' RACE reads. The sample includes 1,500,000 or so distinct CDR3 sequences, roughly 59% of them seen just once. The sample is drawn from a study of blood T cells in healthy people across ages. Study-wide points: With donor CMV status unknown, expanded clonotype changes were possibly confounded.

This CDR3 has 16 residues. Germline assignment: CDR1 LNHNV and CDR2 YYDKDF (reference sequence). V lost 0 bases, J lost 0 bases, and 9 bases lay in between. Peripheral blood from each donor was collected in a volume of 9.5 to 10 milliliters. Per-sample yields of isolated PBMCs were at least 7 million. The chain links TRBV15 to TRBJ1-3; maybe TRBD1 (6 bases). Sequencing used blood. This sequence originates from a man between 18 and 35 years old in good health. The CDR3 region is CATSRDGDNSGNTIYF. Written as DNA, the CDR3 is TGTGCCACCAGCAGAGACGGGGACAACTCTGGAAACACCATATATTTT.